These 24 T cell receptor beta chains were sequenced from one sample in a study of a mutant IDH1 vaccine in newly diagnosed glioma. Time point in this sample: week 11, during vaccination. In the vaccine, a single dose held 300 ug of the mutant IDH1 20-mer peptide, along with topical imiquimod. The data were produced by immunoSEQ multiplex PCR, yet TCRdb's version contains in-frame clones alone and is incomplete. The sample holds some 130,000 clones; around 77% are singletons and the top ten take less than 7%. The antigens these receptors bind are not known. The starting material was PBMCs, obtained from a glioma patient whose treatment included an IDH1 peptide vaccine. These receptor sequences come from a middle-aged man with glioma.

V and J are TRBV6-1 and TRBJ2-2; D gene uncertain. There are 14 residues in the CDR3. Germline lookup yields CDR1 MNHNS and CDR2 SASEGT. Trimming cost V 4 bases and J 1 base, with 7 bases left between them. The CDR3, as DNA: TGTGCCAGCAGTGTAGTATTGAACACCGGGGAGCTGTTTTTT. Translation: CASSVVLNTGELFF.

V and J are TRBV19 and TRBJ2-2, with D hard to call. The V and J ends lost 6 bases and 1 base respectively, with 12 bases between them. This CDR3 has 15 residues. CDR1 and CDR2 from the germline V gene are LNHDA and SQIVND (reference sequence). The CDR3 coding sequence is TGTGCCAGTAGACCACACAGCCAGAACACCGGGGAGCTGTTTTTT. Encoded protein: CASRPHSQNTGELFF.

The CDR3 DNA follows: TGTGCCAGCAGCACGGGACAGATCAACACCGGGGAGCTGTTTTTT. As protein: CASSTGQINTGELFF. The chain is built from TRBV7-6 and TRBJ2-2; TRBD1 matches 7 bases. Germline CDR1 SGHVS, CDR2 FNYEAQ. The CDR3 has 15 residues. V trimming: 5 bases; J trimming: 2 bases; junction bases outside the gene matches: 5.

The chain is built from TRBV27 and TRBJ2-2, with 10 bases aligning to TRBD2. In germline, CDR1 is MNHEY, CDR2 SMNVEV (reference sequence). The CDR3 sequence is 19 residues long. The J segment lost 0 bases and the V segment lost 10 bases, leaving 17 bases of the junction unmatched. The CDR3 spells CAIPWRGTSVDPNTGELFF. The CDR3 DNA reads TGTGCCATCCCATGGAGGGGGACTAGCGTAGACCCGAACACCGGGGAGCTGTTTTTT.

The rearrangement links TRBV19 to TRBJ2-6, with D possibly matching TRBD1 (5 bases). Germline assignment: CDR1 LNHDA and CDR2 SQIVND (reference sequence). The CDR3 loop spans 17 amino acids. The V end was cut by 0 bases, the J end by 0 bases, with 9 bases between. The DNA of the CDR3 is TGTGCCAGTAGTATAGATCTGGGGCTCTCTGGGGCCAACGTCCTGACTTTC. This encodes CASSIDLGLSGANVLTF.

The V and J genes are TRBV2 and TRBJ2-7; D may be TRBD1 (5 bases). CDR3 length: 14 amino acids. The V gene's germline CDR1 is SNHLY and CDR2 FYNNEI. Trimming pared 2 bases from V and 6 bases from J, leaving 14 bases between. In DNA, the CDR3 is TGTGCCAGCAGTGAAAACAACAGGCAGGCCGAGCAGTACTTC. Residues: CASSENNRQAEQYF.

The CDR3 nucleotides read TGTGCCAGCAGTCTAGGATACGAGCAGTACTTC. Its translation: CASSLGYEQYF. V and J are TRBV6-1 and TRBJ2-7; D remains unclear. CDR3 size: 11 residues. Germline V gene lookup returns CDR1 MNHNS and CDR2 SASEGT. The V and J ends lost 5 bases and 4 bases respectively, with 6 bases between them.

The rearrangement uses TRBV7-2 and TRBJ2-7, with a tentative D call TRBD1 (5 bases). This CDR3 contains 14 residues. Trimming removed 1 base at V and 6 bases at J, with 13 bases between. The V gene's germline CDR1 is SGHTA and CDR2 FQGNSA. The CDR3 region has the DNA TGTGCCAGCAGCTTAGATACCAGGGTAGGCGAGCAGTACTTC. Its protein product is CASSLDTRVGEQYF.

This sequence joins TRBV27 and TRBJ2-7; TRBD1 aligns across 7 bases. The CDR3 length is 15 residues. The V gene's germline CDR1 is MNHEY and CDR2 SMNVEV (reference sequence). After removal of 6 bases from V and 2 bases from J, the junction contained 10 bases not matched to a gene. DNA of the CDR3: TGTGCCAGCAGATCTTCGACAGGGTTTACCTACGAGCAGTACTTC. Translating it yields CASRSSTGFTYEQYF.

The gene calls are TRBV30 and TRBJ2-6; 7 bases fit TRBD1. Germline V gene lookup returns CDR1 GTSNPN and CDR2 SVGIG (reference sequence). With 1 base clipped from V and 2 bases from J, the junction kept 8 bases outside the gene matches. The CDR3 totals 17 residues. Here the CDR3 reads CAWSGAGGLAGANVLTF. As DNA, the CDR3 is TGTGCCTGGAGTGGAGCAGGGGGTCTCGCTGGGGCCAACGTCCTGACTTTC. The variable domain in full, completed from reference TRBV30 and TRBJ2-6, reads SQTIHQWPATLVQPVGSPLSLECTVEGTSNPNLYWYRQAAGRGLQLLFYSVGIGQISSEVPQNLSASRPQDRQFILSSKKLLLSDSGFYLCAWSGAGGLAGANVLTFGAGSRLTVL.

The rearrangement links TRBV2 to TRBJ2-7; no firm D call. Trimming left V 5 bases short and J 3 bases short, with 5 bases between. Germline-derived CDR1 and CDR2 are SNHLY and FYNNEI. The CDR3 contains 11 residues. The CDR3 region is CASSYSYEQYF. CDR3 nucleotide sequence: TGTGCCAGCAGTTACAGCTACGAGCAGTACTTC. The full variable domain, rest sourced from reference TRBV2 and TRBJ2-7, is EPEVTQTPSHQVTQMGQEVILRCVPISNHLYFYWYRQILGQKVEFLVSFYNNEISEKSEIFDDQFSVERPDGSNFTLKIRSTKLEDSAMYFCASSYSYEQYFGPGTRLTVT.

V usage is TRBV7-2 and J usage is TRBJ1-2, with D hard to call. The germline V and J ends were trimmed by 1 base and 4 bases, with 7 bases remaining between them. Germline CDR1 and CDR2: SGHTA and FQGNSA. The CDR3 length is 13 residues. CDR3 loop: CASSLVQSYGYTF. The CDR3 DNA follows: TGTGCCAGCAGCTTAGTACAGTCCTATGGCTACACCTTC.

This clone was detected once. This chain uses TRBV5-1 with TRBJ2-7; D remains ambiguous. CDR3 length equals 12 residues. Trimming left V 0 bases short and J 4 bases short, with 5 bases between. Germline CDR1 and CDR2: SGHRS and YFSETQ. The CDR3 protein is CASSLEDYEQYF. The DNA for the CDR3 is TGCGCCAGCAGCTTGGAGGATTACGAGCAGTACTTC.

This chain connects TRBV5-1 to TRBJ1-2; no clear D. Trimming cost V 0 bases and J 2 bases, with 5 bases left between them. There are 13 residues in the CDR3. CDR1 and CDR2 (germline): SGHRS, YFSETQ. The CDR3 loop is CASSLEPNYGYTF. In DNA, the CDR3 is TGCGCCAGCAGCTTGGAACCAAACTATGGCTACACCTTC.

The rearrangement links TRBV9 to TRBJ2-7; tentative D call: TRBD2 (6 bases). The CDR3 is 14 amino acids. The ends were cut back, 0 bases at V and 2 bases at J, with 9 bases in the middle. CDR1 is SGDLS, CDR2 YYNGEE, per germline. Here the CDR3 reads CASSVAAGTYEQYF. DNA of the CDR3: TGTGCCAGCAGCGTAGCGGCGGGGACCTACGAGCAGTACTTC.

This clone was observed a few times. The chain recombines TRBV7-9 with TRBJ2-2; D is possibly TRBD2 (5 bases). Germline CDR1 SEHNR, CDR2 FQNEAQ (reference sequence). V gave up 0 bases and J gave up 1 base, with 12 bases separating them. This CDR3 has 17 amino acids. CDR3 in amino acids: CASSLASLAGNTGELFF. In DNA form, the CDR3 reads TGTGCCAGCAGCTTAGCGTCCCTAGCTGGGAACACCGGGGAGCTGTTTTTT.

The genes are TRBV21-1 and TRBJ2-7. TRBV21-1 is designated a pseudogene. This CDR3 is 14 amino acids long. DNA for the CDR3: TGTGCCAGCAGCAAAGTGGACCGGACGTACGAGCAGTACTTC. It specifies CASSKVDRTYEQYF.

The chain has TRBV9 and TRBJ2-2; the D call may be TRBD1 or TRBD2 (5 bases each). CDR3 length equals 15 residues. Per the germline V gene, CDR1 is SGDLS and CDR2 is YYNGEE. V lost 3 bases and J lost 1, with 10 bases in between. In nucleotides, the CDR3 is TGTGCCAGCAGCGCTCCGGGACGGAACACCGGGGAGCTGTTTTTT. It is translated as CASSAPGRNTGELFF.

The chain's CDR3 is CASSMVPRDTGELFF. The CDR3 DNA follows: TGTGCCAGTAGTATGGTCCCGAGGGACACCGGGGAGCTGTTTTTT. This chain connects TRBV19 to TRBJ2-2, with D perhaps TRBD2 (5 bases). Looked up from germline, CDR1 is LNHDA and CDR2 is SQIVND (reference sequence). The CDR3 spans 15 residues. Trimming removed 3 bases at V and 3 bases at J, with 11 bases between.

This clone appeared a few times. The chain combines TRBV19 with TRBJ1-1; 8 bases agree with TRBD1. This CDR3 has 13 residues. Germline-derived CDR1 and CDR2 are LNHDA and SQIVND (reference sequence). The V and J ends lost 6 bases and 1 base, in that order; junction bases with no gene match: 1. The CDR3 DNA reads TGTGCCAGTAGGGGGACAGGGAACACTGAAGCTTTCTTT. Translated: CASRGTGNTEAFF.

This chain links TRBV5-5 with TRBJ1-5, with TRBD1 matching 10 bases. The CDR3 spans 19 residues. Germline V lookup: CDR1 SGHKS, CDR2 YYEKEE (reference sequence). J was trimmed by 4 bases and V by 3 bases; bases with no gene match: 16. The CDR3 coding sequence is TGTGCCAGCAGCTCTGGGGTAGGGACAGGGGTGCTGGGAAATCAGCCCCAGCATTTT. It encodes CASSSGVGTGVLGNQPQHF.

The chain's CDR3 is CASSLDQAGNGIQYF. The CDR3 DNA is TGTGCCAGCAGCTTAGATCAAGCGGGTAATGGCATTCAGTACTTC. The chain joins TRBV7-2 to TRBJ2-4, with TRBD2 as a possible D gene (6 bases). Germline V gene data show CDR1 as SGHTA and CDR2 as FQGNSA. The V gene lost 1 base and the J gene lost 9 bases, with 16 bases spanning the gap. The CDR3 is 15 amino acids.

To note about this clone: Different DNA sequences within this sample yield the same CDR3. J is TRBJ1-5 and V is TRBV27; D is unclear. This CDR3 spans 12 amino acids. CDR1 is MNHEY, CDR2 SMNVEV, per germline (reference sequence). The germline V and J ends were trimmed by 3 bases and 4 bases, with 4 bases remaining between them. CDR3 residues: CASSFLNQPQHF. CDR3 bases: TGTGCCAGCAGTTTCCTTAATCAGCCCCAGCATTTT.

This clone was recorded a few times. V gene TRBV5-1 combines with J gene TRBJ2-2; D may match TRBD1 or TRBD2 (5 bases each). CDR1 and CDR2 from the germline V gene are SGHRS and YFSETQ. The CDR3 consists of 12 residues. Trimming pared 4 bases from V and 6 bases from J, leaving 7 bases between. CDR3: CASSGGSGELFF. CDR3 DNA sequence: TGCGCCAGCAGCGGGGGATCCGGGGAGCTGTTTTTT.